This T cell receptor beta chain was identified in a study of blood T cell repertoires in COVID-19. Assay: immunoSEQ multiplex PCR; the TCRdb copy retains only in-frame clones and omits some. The repertoire holds around 230,000 clones, roughly 79% seen once, with approximately 16% in the top ten. CDR1 SGHDN and CDR2 FVKESK come from the germline V gene. CDR3 size: 15 residues. The V segment lost 5 bases and the J segment 2 bases; nucleotides outside the gene matches: 4. Sequenced material: PBMCs or T cells enriched from blood (not recorded which). The V call is TRBV14, the J call TRBJ2-1, with 9 bases lining up with TRBD2. The origin of this receptor is a man aged 35 to 55 who had recovered from COVID-19. CDR3 DNA: TGTGCCAGCAGCGCTTCTAGCGGGACCTACAATGAGCAGTTCTTC. This translates into CASSASSGTYNEQFF. Full variable domain (outside the CDR3, taken from reference TRBV14 and TRBJ2-1): EAGVTQFPSHSVIEKGQTVTLRCDPISGHDNLYWYRRVMGKEIKFLLHFVKESKQDESGMPNNRFLAERTGGTYSTLKVQPAELEDSGVYFCASSASSGTYNEQFFGPGTRLTVL.